This TCR beta chain was recovered during a study of blood T cell repertoires in COVID-19. V was pared by 2 bases and J by 3 bases, with 13 bases between. The CDR3 runs to 16 residues. Germline V gene lookup returns CDR1 SGHTA and CDR2 FQGNSA. Here immunoSEQ multiplex PCR was the method, and the copy in TCRdb shows in-frame clones only, minus some. The sample shows about 78,000 clones, around 88% of them seen only once. The sequencing sample was made of peripheral blood. The rearrangement joins TRBV7-2 to TRBJ2-2; no clear D. The receptor comes from an elderly woman with active or convalescent COVID-19. The CDR3 DNA follows: TGTGCCAGCAGCTTAATCGGTGGTTCCCACACCGGGGAGCTGTTTTTT. It specifies CASSLIGGSHTGELFF.